These T cell receptor beta chains were read from a single sample in a study of cytomegalovirus exposure and HLA in healthy donors. Sequencing used immunoSEQ multiplex PCR; TCRdb keeps in-frame clones, though not all of them. This table holds about 260,000 clones, just under 85% found once. Sequenced material: PBMCs. These receptors all stem from a middle-aged woman in good health and CMV-seropositive. CDR3s include the opening cysteine and the closing phenylalanine or tryptophan.

>TRBV5-1|TRBJ1-6
CASSLMEGTYHSPLHF
>TRBV15|TRBJ2-5
CATGQGGEQYF
>TRBV7-8|TRBJ2-7
CASSSKGSPSSYEQYF
>TRBV28|TRBJ1-5
CASSLWDRKSQPQHF
>TRBV12-5|TRBJ2-1
CASGLGPSGGSYNEQFF
>TRBV6-4|TRBJ2-1
CASRRDSTNEQFF
>TRBV18|TRBJ1-1
CASSGGQNTEAFF
>TRBV30|TRBJ1-5
CAWTPAGYSNQPQHF
>TRBV7-2|TRBJ2-2
CASSLPQLVVSAGELFF
>TRBV2|TRBJ2-1
CASSEGGGSSYNEQFF
>TRBV6-5|TRBJ2-7
CASSNRGQWDEQYF
>TRBV7-2|TRBJ2-7
CASSAMGQGLVEQYF
>TRBV19|TRBJ1-5
CASSIGGDPAQPQHF
>TRBV14|TRBJ1-1
CASSQGEGAFF
>TRBV11-2|TRBJ1-6
CASSPGTVYNSPLHF
>TRBV19|TRBJ1-2
CATGSRTGDPDGYTF
>TRBV18|TRBJ1-5
CASSPRTGDEQPQHF
>TRBV27|TRBJ2-5
CASSLQAGYIQETQYF
>TRBV5-1|TRBJ2-3
CASSLDGTGGSDTQYF
>TRBV7-6|TRBJ2-7
CASSLNPTYEQYF
>TRBV20-1|TRBJ2-7
CSARALREQYF
>TRBV19|TRBJ2-7
CASSIDTSGSSYEQYF
>TRBV5-6|TRBJ1-1
CASHMIGGAEAFF